This note documents a single TCR beta chain sequence. From the RT-PCR reads, TCRdb called clonotypes with MiXCR, one entry per CDR3 protein. The sample holds almost 700,000 distinct CDR3 sequences; 13% to 15% are singletons and the top ten take 3.6%. The CDR3 consists of 13 residues. Trimming stripped 5 bases from V and 5 bases from J, with 15 bases between. Germline lookup yields CDR1 DFQATT and CDR2 SNEGSKA (reference sequence). This receptor was obtained from a female donor in good health, serving as a healthy control. The sequenced sample was memory CD4+ T cells from blood. The V gene is TRBV20-1, the J gene TRBJ1-2, with D possibly matching TRBD1 (5 bases). CDR3 sequence reads: CSALGLEGYGYTF. CDR3 nucleotides: TGCAGTGCTTTGGGACTGGAGGGGTATGGCTACACCTTC.